The 4 T cell receptor beta chains below were found in one sample sequenced in a study of regulatory T cells in long-lasting Graves disease. Time point given: newly diagnosed GD, antithyroid drugs for less than 3 months. The TCR library was made from RNA extracted from PBMCs. According to the study, TCR beta libraries were built with iRepertoire HTBI primers and CDR3-region Arm-PCR. One entry per CDR3 protein results from TCRdb running MiXCR on the multiplex PCR reads. The repertoire consists of 400,000 to 550,000 distinct CDR3 sequences, with about a sixth occurring once and the leading ten covering about 23%. These same data were also listed under a study on T cells in Graves' hyperthyroidism and ophthalmopathy.

The starting material was peripheral blood mononuclear cells (PBMCs), obtained at new diagnosis, from a patient treated with antithyroid drugs. The receptors were gathered from a woman between 18 and 29 years old with Graves disease.

This rearrangement joins TRBV2 to TRBJ1-2; D not resolved. The V end was cut by 1 base, the J end by 2 bases, with 8 bases between. In germline, CDR1 is SNHLY, CDR2 FYNNEI. This CDR3 comprises 14 residues. CDR3 nucleotides: TGTGCCAGCAGTGAAGACATTCAGAACTATGGCTACACCTTC. Protein: CASSEDIQNYGYTF.

The rearrangement joins TRBV29-1 to TRBJ2-3; TRBD2 matches 8 bases. From germline, CDR1 is SQVTM and CDR2 ANQGSEA. This CDR3 contains 13 residues. The junction had 3 bases not matched to a gene; V was cut back by 7 bases and J by 0 bases. The CDR3 loop reads CSDIAGSTDTQYF. CDR3 bases: TGCAGCGACATAGCGGGGAGCACAGATACGCAGTATTTT.

This clonotype was seen at least ten times. The rearrangement links TRBV15 to TRBJ2-1, with D possibly being TRBD2 (6 bases). This CDR3 is 15 amino acids long. Looked up from germline, CDR1 is LNHNV and CDR2 is YYDKDF (reference sequence). Trimming left V 5 bases short and J 2 bases short, with 13 bases between. CDR3 coding DNA: TGTGCCACCAGCGGAGTAGCGGAGGCCTACAATGAGCAGTTCTTC. The encoded protein is CATSGVAEAYNEQFF.

There are many counts of this clonotype. The genes are TRBV28 and TRBJ2-1, with 11 bases aligning to TRBD2. The germline gives CDR1 MDHEN, CDR2 SYDVKM. The CDR3 has 14 amino acids. Losses at the gene ends were 7 bases for V and 10 bases for J; bases not matched to a gene: 9. The CDR3 coding sequence is TGTGCCAGCAAGATAGCGGGAGGGGGGGCAGAGCAGTTCTTC. This translates into CASKIAGGGAEQFF.